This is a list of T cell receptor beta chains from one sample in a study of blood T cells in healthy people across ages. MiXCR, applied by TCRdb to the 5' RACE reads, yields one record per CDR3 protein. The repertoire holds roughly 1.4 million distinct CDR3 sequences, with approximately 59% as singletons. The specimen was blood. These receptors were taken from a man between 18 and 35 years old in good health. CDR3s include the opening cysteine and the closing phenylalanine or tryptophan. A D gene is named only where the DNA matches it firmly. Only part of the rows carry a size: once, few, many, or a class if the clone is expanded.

DNA: TGCGCCAGCAGCCAAGACCCGAGAAGGGGGCCTCAGCCCCAGCATTTT
CDR3: CASSQDPRRGPQPQHF
D: TRBD1
J: TRBJ1-5
size: -
V: TRBV4-1

DNA: TGCAGTGCGGGTAGCCAGCCCTACGAGCAGTACTTC
CDR3: CSAGSQPYEQYF
D: -
J: TRBJ2-7
size: -
V: TRBV20-1

DNA: TGTGCCAGCGCTTGGGGAGAAAAACTGTTTTTT
CDR3: CASAWGEKLFF
D: -
J: TRBJ1-4
size: -
V: TRBV12-3/TRBV12-4

DNA: TGTGCCAGCAGCTTTGACAGGGGGAACTCTGGGGCCAACGTCCTGACTTTC
CDR3: CASSFDRGNSGANVLTF
D: TRBD1
J: TRBJ2-6
size: -
V: TRBV5-6

DNA: TGCGCCAGCAGCCAGGGACGGGGATATTACAATGAGCAGTTCTTC
CDR3: CASSQGRGYYNEQFF
D: -
J: TRBJ2-1
size: -
V: TRBV4-1

DNA: TGTGCCACCAGAACCCCCAGGACAGGGAAAGAGACCCAGTACTTC
CDR3: CATRTPRTGKETQYF
D: TRBD1
J: TRBJ2-5
size: few
V: TRBV27

DNA: TGTGCCAGCAGCACCGGGACTAGCGGGAACGAGCAGTACTTC
CDR3: CASSTGTSGNEQYF
D: TRBD2
J: TRBJ2-7
size: few
V: TRBV6-5

DNA: TGTGCCATCAGGGACAGTAGCGGGAGGAGGTTGGATGAGCAGTTCTTC
CDR3: CAIRDSSGRRLDEQFF
D: TRBD2
J: TRBJ2-1
size: -
V: TRBV10-3

DNA: TGCAGTGCTCTCGAGCGGGACCAGGGCCCAGATACGCAGTATTTT
CDR3: CSALERDQGPDTQYF
D: TRBD2
J: TRBJ2-3
size: -
V: TRBV20-1

DNA: TGTGCCAGCAGTTTCTCAGGGGCGAATGGCTACACCTTC
CDR3: CASSFSGANGYTF
D: -
J: TRBJ1-2
size: many
V: TRBV6-5

DNA: TGCAGCGTCGCAAGTCCAGGTTCTGGGGCCAACGTCCTGACTTTC
CDR3: CSVASPGSGANVLTF
D: -
J: TRBJ2-6
size: few
V: TRBV29-1

DNA: TGCAGTGCTAGAGATTTGGTACTAGCGGGGGACCTATCCTACAATGAGCAGTACTTC
CDR3: CSARDLVLAGDLSYNEQYF
D: TRBD2
J: TRBJ2-7
size: -
V: TRBV20-1

DNA: TGCGCCAGCAGAAGAGCTATCCAAGAGACCCAGTACTTC
CDR3: CASRRAIQETQYF
D: -
J: TRBJ2-5
size: -
V: TRBV10-1

DNA: TGCAGTGCGAGCGGGCCTATCAACTCCTACGAGCAGTACTTC
CDR3: CSASGPINSYEQYF
D: -
J: TRBJ2-7
size: few
V: TRBV20-1

DNA: TGCGCCAGCAGCGTGCCACAGGGGAACAATGAGCAGTTCTTC
CDR3: CASSVPQGNNEQFF
D: TRBD1
J: TRBJ2-1
size: -
V: TRBV5-1

DNA: TGCGCCAGCAGCCAGTTTCCCTCGGGCGTTCAGGAAAAACTGTTTTTT
CDR3: CASSQFPSGVQEKLFF
D: -
J: TRBJ1-4
size: -
V: TRBV5-1

DNA: TGTGTCAGCAGCTCCGGGACTGGTGGGACAAATGAAAAACTGTTTTTT
CDR3: CVSSSGTGGTNEKLFF
D: -
J: TRBJ1-4
size: -
V: TRBV7-9

DNA: TGTGCCAGCAGCTTGTTGGTAGGGATTGGGGGCTACACCTTC
CDR3: CASSLLVGIGGYTF
D: -
J: TRBJ1-2
size: once
V: TRBV5-8

DNA: TGTGCCAGCTCACCCAACCCGACGGACGAGCAGTACTTC
CDR3: CASSPNPTDEQYF
D: -
J: TRBJ2-7
size: -
V: TRBV18

DNA: TGCAGCGTTGTTATACGGGACCCACAACGTCCAGATACGCAGTATTTT
CDR3: CSVVIRDPQRPDTQYF
D: -
J: TRBJ2-3
size: few
V: TRBV29-1

DNA: TGTGCCAGCAGCTCCTATGGCTCCTACAATGGGCAGTTCTTC
CDR3: CASSSYGSYNGQFF
D: -
J: TRBJ2-1
size: -
V: TRBV7-2

DNA: TGTGCCAGCAAGACGGGAGATCAGCCCCAGCATTTT
CDR3: CASKTGDQPQHF
D: -
J: TRBJ1-5
size: few
V: TRBV25-1

DNA: TGCAGTGCTAGGACCGCCCTGACTAGCGGGGGTTCCTACGAGCAGTACTTC
CDR3: CSARTALTSGGSYEQYF
D: TRBD2
J: TRBJ2-7
size: once
V: TRBV20-1

DNA: TGCAGTGCTAGCCCCGGACAAGCCAAGCAGCCCCAGCATTTT
CDR3: CSASPGQAKQPQHF
D: -
J: TRBJ1-5
size: -
V: TRBV20-1

DNA: TGTGCCAGCAGCTTCGGACTAGCGGGGGGGGGCTCCTACGAGCAGTACTTC
CDR3: CASSFGLAGGGSYEQYF
D: TRBD2
J: TRBJ2-7
size: once
V: TRBV5-6

DNA: TGTGCCACCAGCAGAGATAGTCAGCCCCAGCATTTT
CDR3: CATSRDSQPQHF
D: -
J: TRBJ1-5
size: few
V: TRBV15

DNA: TGTGCCAGCAGCCAAACCGGACTTAGTGGCTACACCTTC
CDR3: CASSQTGLSGYTF
D: -
J: TRBJ1-2
size: -
V: TRBV3-1

DNA: TGTGCCAGCAGCTTAGATCTGGGGGCTTCGGACGGGCAGTACTTC
CDR3: CASSLDLGASDGQYF
D: -
J: TRBJ2-7
size: -
V: TRBV11-2

DNA: TGTGCCACCAGTGACAGGGGAGCTAACTATGGCTACACCTTC
CDR3: CATSDRGANYGYTF
D: -
J: TRBJ1-2
size: once
V: TRBV24-1

DNA: TGTGCCAGCAGCCCGGTACGGACGGGGCCGTACGAGCAGTACTTC
CDR3: CASSPVRTGPYEQYF
D: -
J: TRBJ2-7
size: -
V: TRBV11-2

DNA: TGTGCCAGCAGTGAACCCGGGGGCGGCAGGGAGACTGAAGCTTTCTTT
CDR3: CASSEPGGGRETEAFF
D: -
J: TRBJ1-1
size: -
V: TRBV25-1

DNA: TGTGCCAGCAGCGTATCTGGGGAAACCTACGAGCAGTACTTC
CDR3: CASSVSGETYEQYF
D: -
J: TRBJ2-7
size: -
V: TRBV9

DNA: TGTGCCTCCTCACAACTTACCGGGACCTTGGCAAATCAGCCCCAGCATTTT
CDR3: CASSQLTGTLANQPQHF
D: -
J: TRBJ1-5
size: -
V: TRBV6-1

DNA: TGTGCCAGCAGTCAACCCGCCAGGGATGACGAGCAGTACTTC
CDR3: CASSQPARDDEQYF
D: -
J: TRBJ2-7
size: -
V: TRBV6-2/TRBV6-3

DNA: TGTGCCAGCAGTTTATCGTTTGGACAGGTGGGGAATGAAGCTTTCTTT
CDR3: CASSLSFGQVGNEAFF
D: TRBD1
J: TRBJ1-1
size: -
V: TRBV27

DNA: TGTGCCAGCAGCTTGGGGACAGACTTCCAAGAGACCCAGTACTTC
CDR3: CASSLGTDFQETQYF
D: TRBD1
J: TRBJ2-5
size: few
V: TRBV12-3/TRBV12-4

DNA: TGCAGCGTTGAGCCTTTTGTCAGGAATACGCAGTATTTT
CDR3: CSVEPFVRNTQYF
D: -
J: TRBJ2-3
size: -
V: TRBV29-1

DNA: TGCGCCAGCAGCTTAACTACAGGGACCCAGAATGAGCAGTTCTTC
CDR3: CASSLTTGTQNEQFF
D: -
J: TRBJ2-1
size: -
V: TRBV5-1

DNA: TGTGCCAGCAGCTTTGCGTTTGATAGTCGCAATGAGCAGTTCTTC
CDR3: CASSFAFDSRNEQFF
D: -
J: TRBJ2-1
size: -
V: TRBV7-9

DNA: TGTGCCAGCAGCCAATGGACGTTAGCCGAAGCTTTCTTT
CDR3: CASSQWTLAEAFF
D: -
J: TRBJ1-1
size: -
V: TRBV3-1

DNA: TGCGCCTGCAGCTTGCCGCTCGATATCACAGATACGCAGTATTTT
CDR3: CACSLPLDITDTQYF
D: -
J: TRBJ2-3
size: -
V: TRBV5-1

DNA: TGCAGTGCTAGAGCTCCCAGCGGGAGCAACGAGCAGTACTTC
CDR3: CSARAPSGSNEQYF
D: TRBD2
J: TRBJ2-7
size: -
V: TRBV20-1

DNA: TGTGCCAGCAGTGACGGTCGGCCTAAGGATGGCTACACCTTC
CDR3: CASSDGRPKDGYTF
D: -
J: TRBJ1-2
size: once
V: TRBV2

DNA: TGTGCCAGCGTCAACTTCCGGGACAGGGGGTACAATGAGCAGTTCTTC
CDR3: CASVNFRDRGYNEQFF
D: TRBD1
J: TRBJ2-1
size: -
V: TRBV7-2

DNA: TGCAGTGCTAGATTAGGGGGACAGTACGAGCAGTACTTC
CDR3: CSARLGGQYEQYF
D: TRBD1
J: TRBJ2-7
size: few
V: TRBV20-1

DNA: TGTGCCAGCAGTTTGACTAGTAAGACCTACGAGCAGTACTTC
CDR3: CASSLTSKTYEQYF
D: -
J: TRBJ2-7
size: few
V: TRBV12-3/TRBV12-4

DNA: TGTGCCAGCAGCTTAGCACAGGCCTCCTACGAGCAGTACTTC
CDR3: CASSLAQASYEQYF
D: -
J: TRBJ2-7
size: -
V: TRBV7-2

DNA: TGTGCCAGCAGTTACACAGACACTGAAGCTTTCTTT
CDR3: CASSYTDTEAFF
D: -
J: TRBJ1-1
size: few
V: TRBV6-2/TRBV6-3

DNA: TGTGCCAGCAGCCAAGGTCGGACTAGCGGAAACTCCTACGAGCAGTACTTC
CDR3: CASSQGRTSGNSYEQYF
D: TRBD2
J: TRBJ2-7
size: -
V: TRBV3-1

DNA: TGCAGCTCATCGGGAGCAGGGACGTACAATGAGCAGTTCTTC
CDR3: CSSSGAGTYNEQFF
D: -
J: TRBJ2-1
size: many
V: TRBV29-1

DNA: TGCGCCAGCAGCCAAGACTCTCAAGGGGGGAATGAGCAGTTCTTC
CDR3: CASSQDSQGGNEQFF
D: -
J: TRBJ2-1
size: once
V: TRBV4-3

DNA: TGCAGTGCTAGAGACGGGAAAACGGACACCGGGGAGCTGTTTTTT
CDR3: CSARDGKTDTGELFF
D: -
J: TRBJ2-2
size: -
V: TRBV20-1

DNA: TGTGCCACCAGCAGAGGAAGCGATTTAAGGAACGAGCAGTACTTC
CDR3: CATSRGSDLRNEQYF
D: -
J: TRBJ2-7
size: -
V: TRBV15